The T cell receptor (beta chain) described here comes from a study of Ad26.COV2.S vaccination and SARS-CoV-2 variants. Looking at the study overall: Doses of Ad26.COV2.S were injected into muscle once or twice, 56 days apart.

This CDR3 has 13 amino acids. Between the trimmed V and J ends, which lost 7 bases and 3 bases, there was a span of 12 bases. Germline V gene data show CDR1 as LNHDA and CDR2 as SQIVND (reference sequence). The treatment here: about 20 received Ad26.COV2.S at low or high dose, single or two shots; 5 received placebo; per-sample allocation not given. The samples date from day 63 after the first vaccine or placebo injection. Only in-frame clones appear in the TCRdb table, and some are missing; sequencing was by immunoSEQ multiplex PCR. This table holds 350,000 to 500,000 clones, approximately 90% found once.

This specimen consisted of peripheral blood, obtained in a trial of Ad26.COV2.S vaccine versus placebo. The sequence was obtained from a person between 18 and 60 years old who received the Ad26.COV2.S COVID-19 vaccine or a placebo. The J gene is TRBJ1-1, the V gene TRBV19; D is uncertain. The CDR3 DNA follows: TGTGCCAGTACCCTAACCGAGTACACTGAAGCTTTCTTT. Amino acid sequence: CASTLTEYTEAFF.